One and the same sample provided the 4 T cell receptor beta chains below, sequenced in a study of cytomegalovirus exposure and HLA in healthy donors. Sequencing was performed with immunoSEQ multiplex PCR; in TCRdb, only in-frame clones are kept and a portion is missing. The sample yields 150,000 to 250,000 clones, around 80% seen once. Specimen: PBMCs. Every receptor here comes from a woman under 40 in good health and CMV-seronegative.

This clone has at least ten counts. The V gene is TRBV4-1, the J gene TRBJ2-1, with D hard to call. Trimming took off 0 bases at V and 10 bases at J, with 7 bases between the two ends. The germline gives CDR1 MGHRA, CDR2 YSYEKL. This CDR3 comprises 12 residues. CDR3 nucleotide sequence: TGCGCCAGCAGCCAAGATCGGGTAGAGCAGTTCTTC. Encoded protein: CASSQDRVEQFF.

This clone was observed a single time. The genes are TRBV10-2 and TRBJ2-2; 7 positions agree with TRBD1. This CDR3 spans 13 amino acids. The germline V gene encodes CDR1 WSHSY and CDR2 SAAADI. With 8 bases clipped from V and 1 base from J, the junction kept 1 base outside the gene matches. The CDR3 sequence: CASRQGNTGELFF. The DNA for the CDR3 is TGCGCCAGCCGACAGGGGAACACCGGGGAGCTGTTTTTT.

V gene TRBV27 combines with J gene TRBJ2-1; TRBD1 might be the D (6 bases). The V end lost 6 bases, the J end lost 6 bases, and 18 bases lay between the germline ends. Germline values: CDR1 MNHEY, CDR2 SMNVEV (reference sequence). This CDR3 region has 15 residues. Here the CDR3 DNA reads TGTGCCAGCAGATCCCCTTCGAGGGGGAGCAATGAGCAGTTCTTC. This encodes CASRSPSRGSNEQFF.

This clone was found once. The J gene is TRBJ1-1, the V gene TRBV13; 10 bases match TRBD1. The CDR3 length is 13 residues. The V gene end was trimmed by 4 bases and the J gene end by 5 bases; junction bases not matched to a gene: 1. From germline, CDR1 is PRHDT and CDR2 FYEKMQ (reference sequence). CDR3 bases: TGTGCCAGCAGCTCGGGACAGGGGACTGAAGCTTTCTTT. Translation: CASSSGQGTEAFF.